Listed below are T cell receptor beta chains from one sample, sequenced in a study of cytomegalovirus exposure and HLA in healthy donors. Sequencing used immunoSEQ multiplex PCR; TCRdb keeps in-frame clones, though not all of them. The sample has about 55,000 clones; 65% to 80% are singletons. The sample comprised PBMCs. These receptors originate from a female donor in good health and CMV-seronegative. The CDR3 runs from the conserved cysteine through the conserved F or W. D genes are given only for firm matches. Clone sizes are given selectively: once, few, many, or a class where the clone is expanded.

D gene,CDR3 length,clone size,J gene,V gene,CDR3 DNA,CDR3 protein
TRBD1,15,.,TRBJ2-7,TRBV5-1,TGCGCCAGCAGCACCCGACAGGGGACCTCCTACGAGCAGTACTTC,CASSTRQGTSYEQYF
TRBD1,15,.,TRBJ1-1,TRBV5-1,TGCGCCAGCAGCTGGGGACAGCACATGAACACTGAAGCTTTCTTT,CASSWGQHMNTEAFF
TRBD1,14,.,TRBJ1-1,TRBV10-3,TGTGCCATTGGACAGGGAACACTGAACACTGAAGCTTTCTTT,CAIGQGTLNTEAFF
.,14,few,TRBJ2-2,TRBV6-6,TGTGCCAGCTTAGCCTCGGAGAACACCGGGGAGCTGTTTTTT,CASLASENTGELFF
TRBD2,12,.,TRBJ2-7,TRBV5-1,TGCGCCAGCAGTCTTGCGGGGGATTGGCAGTACTTC,CASSLAGDWQYF
.,13,.,TRBJ1-4,TRBV30,TGTGCCTGGAGAGGGAGGACTAATGAAAAACTGTTTTTT,CAWRGRTNEKLFF
TRBD2,14,.,TRBJ2-1,TRBV5-1,TGCGCCAGCGGGATACTAGCGGGGGGGGATGAGCAGTTCTTC,CASGILAGGDEQFF
TRBD1,16,.,TRBJ2-5,TRBV19,TGTGCCAGTAGTACAACCTTCGGGACAGGGGATGGGACCCAGTACTTC,CASSTTFGTGDGTQYF
.,14,once,TRBJ2-5,TRBV2,TGTGCCAGCAGGAATGCGGGCGGCCGGGAGACCCAGTACTTC,CASRNAGGRETQYF
TRBD2,15,.,TRBJ2-7,TRBV5-8,TGTGCCAGCAGCTTGTCGCCTAGCGGGGGGCGCGAGCAGTACTTC,CASSLSPSGGREQYF
TRBD1,17,.,TRBJ2-7,TRBV7-9,TGTGCCAGCAGCTTAACCGGGCCGGGACAGATCTCCTACGAGCAGTACTTC,CASSLTGPGQISYEQYF
TRBD1,14,.,TRBJ1-2,TRBV28,TGTGCCAGCAGTTCAGGGGGCGGCCTCTATGGCTACACCTTC,CASSSGGGLYGYTF
.,13,.,TRBJ1-2,TRBV2,TGTGCCAGCGGAACCGGGTCTGACTATGGCTACACCTTC,CASGTGSDYGYTF
.,15,.,TRBJ1-6,TRBV7-3,TGTGCCAGCAGTCTCCAGGGAAATACTAATTCACCCCTCCACTTT,CASSLQGNTNSPLHF
.,13,.,TRBJ2-7,TRBV7-8,TGTGCCAGCAGCTCCAACAGACTATACGAGCAGTACTTC,CASSSNRLYEQYF
.,11,.,TRBJ2-7,TRBV7-2,TGTGCCAGCAGCAGGGGTGGCGAGCAGTACTTC,CASSRGGEQYF
.,13,.,TRBJ1-4,TRBV11-2,TGTGCCAGCAGCTTTTCCGGGAGCGAAAAACTGTTTTTT,CASSFSGSEKLFF
TRBD2,18,.,TRBJ2-1,TRBV28,TGTGCCAGCAGTTTGGGGGACAGGGTTGGGACTAGCGGGACGGAGCAGTTCTTC,CASSLGDRVGTSGTEQFF
TRBD2,14,.,TRBJ2-4,TRBV30,TGTGCCTGGAGTCGAGCGGGAGGCCGGGGCATTCAGTACTTC,CAWSRAGGRGIQYF
.,14,.,TRBJ1-4,TRBV5-6,TGTGCCAGCAGCTTGCGGGGGGCGAATGAAAAACTGTTTTTT,CASSLRGANEKLFF
.,15,.,TRBJ2-3,TRBV7-6,TGTGCCAGCAGCTTAGCGGGAGCTAGCACAGATACGCAGTATTTT,CASSLAGASTDTQYF
.,11,.,TRBJ1-1,TRBV20-1,TGCAGTGCTAGGCTATTCCCTGAAGCTTTCTTT,CSARLFPEAFF
.,12,.,TRBJ2-2,TRBV6-6,TGTGCCAGCAGCCAGAACACCGGGGAGCTGTTTTTT,CASSQNTGELFF
.,14,.,TRBJ2-7,TRBV14,TGTGCCAGCAGCCTCCGGGACAATGGATACGAGCAGTACTTC,CASSLRDNGYEQYF
.,16,.,TRBJ1-4,TRBV6-5,TGTGCCAGCAGTTACGGGTTGGGAGGGGGAAATGAAAAACTGTTTTTT,CASSYGLGGGNEKLFF
.,11,.,TRBJ2-7,TRBV10-1,TGCGCCAGCAAAGGCCGGGTCGAGCAGTACTTC,CASKGRVEQYF
.,11,.,TRBJ2-2,TRBV19,TGTCGCGGCGACTTCACCGGGGAGCTGTTTTTT,CRGDFTGELFF
.,15,.,TRBJ2-5,TRBV5-1,TGCGCCAGCAGCTTACGGGGGTCAGGGAAAGAGACCCAGTACTTC,CASSLRGSGKETQYF